A single sample gave rise to the 21 T cell receptor beta chains below, sequenced in a study of blood T cell repertoires in COVID-19. Clones were read by immunoSEQ multiplex PCR, and TCRdb kept only the in-frame ones, dropping some. This sample has around 240,000 clones, with 91% found just once. Sequenced sample: PBMCs or T cells enriched from blood (not recorded which). These receptors were obtained from a human donor in a cohort exposed to, infected with or recovered from COVID-19 (not recorded which). The donor label of this sample is uncertain.

J is TRBJ2-5 and V is TRBV7-3; the D gene is possibly TRBD2 (7 bases). The germline V gene encodes CDR1 SGHTA and CDR2 FQGTGA. This CDR3 spans 15 amino acids. Trimming took 1 base from V and 5 from J, leaving 14 bases between them. CDR3 sequence (DNA): TGTGCCAGCAGCTTAAAATCGGGGGGCCTGGAGACCCAGTACTTC. It specifies CASSLKSGGLETQYF. Combining the CDR3 with reference TRBV7-3 and TRBJ2-5 gives the whole variable domain GAGVSQTPSNKVTEKGKYVELRCDPISGHTALYWYRQSLGQGPEFLIYFQGTGAADDSGLPNDRFFAVRPEGSVSTLKIQRTERGDSAVYLCASSLKSGGLETQYFGPGTRLLVL.

The genes are TRBV5-1 and TRBJ2-3; D not resolved. Trimming stripped 7 bases from V and 0 bases from J, with 9 bases between. In germline, CDR1 is SGHRS, CDR2 YFSETQ. The length of the CDR3 is 13 residues. The CDR3 coding sequence is TGCGCCAGCTCGGCCAGGAGCACAGATACGCAGTATTTT. Encoded protein: CASSARSTDTQYF.

The V gene is TRBV7-9, the J gene TRBJ1-2; 7 bases align to TRBD1. J lost 0 bases, V lost 5 bases, and 9 bases had no gene match. There are 16 residues in the CDR3. The germline gives CDR1 SEHNR, CDR2 FQNEAQ (reference sequence). The CDR3 here is CASSRNDRASNYGYTF. As DNA, the CDR3 is TGTGCCAGCAGCCGTAACGACAGGGCATCTAACTATGGCTACACCTTC. Full variable domain (remainder filled in from reference TRBV7-9 and TRBJ1-2): DTGVSQNPRHKITKRGQNVTFRCDPISEHNRLYWYRQTLGQGPEFLTYFQNEAQLEKSRLLSDRFSAERPKGSFSTLEIQRTEQGDSAMYLCASSRNDRASNYGYTFGSGTRLTVV.

This chain uses TRBV18 with TRBJ2-4, with 10 bases matching TRBD1. CDR1 is KGHSH, CDR2 LQKENI, per germline. J lost 10 bases, V lost 6 bases, and 9 bases had no gene match. The CDR3 loop spans 14 amino acids. CDR3 residues: CASSNRDRGGIQYF. Here the CDR3 DNA reads TGTGCCAGCTCCAACCGGGACAGGGGAGGTATTCAGTACTTC.

The chain combines TRBV6-5 with TRBJ2-7; 7 bases align to TRBD2. Germline assignment: CDR1 MNHEY and CDR2 SVGAGI. CDR3 length: 13 amino acids. Trimming took 6 bases from V and 6 from J; bases not matched to a gene: 8. The CDR3 here is CASSQGLISEQYF. CDR3 nucleotide sequence: TGTGCCAGCAGCCAGGGACTAATCTCCGAGCAGTACTTC.

A single count supports this clone. The V gene is TRBV3-1 (or the pseudogene TRBV3-2), the J gene TRBJ1-2; no firm D call. The CDR3 is 12 amino acids. Trimming cost V 0 bases and J 8 bases, with 7 bases left between them. CDR1 is LGHDT and CDR2 is YNNKEL in the germline V gene (reference sequence). CDR3 sequence (DNA): TGTGCCAGCAGCCAAGAAACCCGGGGCTACACCTTC. This gives the protein CASSQETRGYTF.

This clone was observed a single time. The CDR3 DNA reads as TGTGCCATCAGTGAGTTGACGGGGGGCTTTTACGAGCAGTACTTC. This encodes CAISELTGGFYEQYF. The chain uses TRBV10-3 and TRBJ2-7; perhaps TRBD2 as D (7 bases). Trimming shortened V by 1 base and J by 4 bases, and 14 bases separated the two germline ends. This CDR3 is 15 amino acids long. Germline V gene lookup returns CDR1 ENHRY and CDR2 SYGVKD.

This clone turned up a few times. V is TRBV7-3 and J is TRBJ1-2, with D possibly TRBD1 on 6 matching bases. The V gene lost 4 bases and the J gene lost 0 bases, with 21 bases spanning the gap. The CDR3 contains 18 residues. Germline CDR1 SGHTA, CDR2 FQGTGA. The CDR3 spells CASSSLQGSELSNYGYTF. The CDR3 bases are TGTGCCAGCAGCTCTCTCCAGGGGTCAGAATTATCTAACTATGGCTACACCTTC.

This chain joins TRBV7-6 and TRBJ1-6; D is possibly TRBD1 (5 bases). This CDR3 spans 18 amino acids. V dropped 2 bases and J dropped 2 bases, with 16 bases sitting between them. Germline V gene lookup returns CDR1 SGHVS and CDR2 FNYEAQ. The DNA for the CDR3 is TGTGCCAGCAGCTTATGGGCCAGGGAAGTTGCCTATAATTCACCCCTCCACTTT. This gives the protein CASSLWAREVAYNSPLHF.

This clone was detected only once. The chain recombines TRBV6-2 or TRBV6-3 with TRBJ1-1; 9 nucleotides line up with TRBD1. The CDR3 spans 19 residues. V shed 2 bases and J 0 bases; nucleotides not matched to a gene: 13. Germline V gene sequence: CDR1 MNHEY, CDR2 SVGEGT. CDR3 nucleotides: TGTGCCAGCAGTTACCCCGGCTGGACAGGGGCGAACATGAACACTGAAGCTTTCTTT. This codes for CASSYPGWTGANMNTEAFF.

V is TRBV19 and J is TRBJ2-2, with D perhaps matching TRBD1 (6 bases). Looked up from germline, CDR1 is LNHDA and CDR2 is SQIVND (reference sequence). With 3 bases removed from V and 0 bases from J, the gap between germline ends came to 20 bases. The CDR3 is 19 amino acids. As DNA, the CDR3 is TGTGCCAGTAGTATCCAGGCGGCAGGGGCAGGAGCGAACACCGGGGAGCTGTTTTTT. Amino acid sequence: CASSIQAAGAGANTGELFF.

Written as DNA, the CDR3 is TGTGCCAGCAGCTTTCCCGACAGGATTAATGAAAAACTGTTTTTT. Translation gives CASSFPDRINEKLFF. The chain combines TRBV6-2 or TRBV6-3 with TRBJ1-4; tentative D call: TRBD1 (6 bases). Trimming took off 6 bases at V and 4 bases at J, with 15 bases between the two ends. Germline loops: CDR1 MNHEY, CDR2 SVGEGT. The CDR3 covers 15 residues.

The chain uses TRBV6-5 and TRBJ2-5; 9 bases map to TRBD1. Losses at the gene ends were 6 bases for V and 5 bases for J; bases not matched to a gene: 4. Germline values: CDR1 MNHEY, CDR2 SVGAGI. The CDR3 consists of 13 residues. The CDR3: CASSSGTGETQYF. Here the CDR3 DNA reads TGTGCCAGCAGCTCCGGGACAGGGGAGACCCAGTACTTC.

J is TRBJ1-1 and V is TRBV6-5, with 7 bases fitting TRBD1. V was clipped by 1 base and J by 3 bases; unmatched bases: 5. CDR1 and CDR2 (germline): MNHEY, SVGAGI. The CDR3 length is 15 residues. The chain's CDR3 is CASSYLKQGDTEAFF. CDR3 DNA: TGTGCCAGCAGTTACTTAAAGCAGGGGGACACTGAAGCTTTCTTT.

The chain employs TRBV7-2 and TRBJ1-5; no firm D call. The CDR3 runs to 15 residues. Germline V gives CDR1 SGHTA, CDR2 FQGNSA. Trimming removed 7 bases from V and 0 bases from J, with 13 bases in between. This CDR3 reads CASNTAAYSNQPQHF. Written as DNA, the CDR3 is TGTGCCAGCAACACAGCGGCTTATAGCAATCAGCCCCAGCATTTT.

The chain uses TRBV30 and TRBJ1-6; D may be TRBD1 (5 bases). V lost 3 bases and J lost 9, with 6 bases in between. The CDR3 consists of 11 residues. Germline CDR1 GTSNPN, CDR2 SVGIG (reference sequence). CDR3 sequence reads: CAWRTASPLHF. CDR3 sequence (DNA): TGTGCCTGGAGGACAGCTTCACCCCTCCACTTT.

This chain uses TRBV29-1 with TRBJ2-3, with a tentative D call TRBD1 (6 bases). The germline gives CDR1 SQVTM, CDR2 ANQGSEA. There are 12 residues in the CDR3. V was trimmed by 4 bases and J by 6 bases, leaving 11 bases between them. CDR3 sequence (DNA): TGCAGCGTTGGGACAGTTGCGGATACGCAGTATTTT. The encoded protein is CSVGTVADTQYF.

This chain connects TRBV10-3 to TRBJ1-5; 7 bases are a match to TRBD1. J gave up 2 bases and V 0 bases, and 7 bases lay outside the gene matches. Germline V gives CDR1 ENHRY, CDR2 SYGVKD. The CDR3 extends over 17 amino acids. The CDR3 DNA follows: TGTGCCATCAGTGAGTCGACAGGGCTGCACGGCAATCAGCCCCAGCATTTT. It is translated as CAISESTGLHGNQPQHF.

V and J are TRBV7-8 and TRBJ2-1; D remains ambiguous. This CDR3 is 13 amino acids long. Per germline, CDR1 SGHVS and CDR2 FQNEAQ. The V end was cut by 1 base, the J end by 9 bases, with 10 bases between. CDR3 region: CASSLGIASEQFF. The CDR3 DNA reads TGTGCCAGCAGCTTAGGGATAGCAAGTGAGCAGTTCTTC.

The rearrangement joins TRBV25-1 to TRBJ1-1, with a tentative D call TRBD1 (5 bases). Per the germline V gene, CDR1 is MGHDK and CDR2 is SYGVNS. The CDR3 consists of 16 residues. V was trimmed by 5 bases and J by 0 bases, leaving 16 bases between them. Here the CDR3 DNA reads TGTGCCAGCAGTAGCGGGGCACACCGAATGAACACTGAAGCTTTCTTT. Translation: CASSSGAHRMNTEAFF.

The CDR3 DNA reads as TGTGCCAGCTCACCACGTGGGACTAGCGGGGAAGATACGCAGTATTTT. This translates into CASSPRGTSGEDTQYF. The chain joins TRBV18 to TRBJ2-3; 13 nucleotides align to TRBD2. V lost 1 base and J lost 5; bases outside the gene matches: 3. The CDR3 sequence is 16 residues long. Germline V lookup: CDR1 KGHSH, CDR2 LQKENI.